The following is a T cell receptor beta chain sequence with its context. The antigen remains unidentified. This entry is derived from a study of cytomegalovirus exposure and HLA in healthy donors. General observations from the study: The study labeled fewer than 200 TCR beta chains cytomegalovirus-associated. Usually a TCR sequence was rare, but some public TCRs were found in many donors.

The CDR3 is 15 residues long. In germline, CDR1 is SGHKS, CDR2 YYEKEE (reference sequence). V shed 2 bases and J shed 0 bases, with 11 bases lying between them. 13 Jbeta primers and 60 Vbeta primers were used for the PCR. In the authors' workflow: Among the unique TCR beta chains that a later analysis counted, 75 million to 85 million in all, some 10 million were shared. The assay was immunoSEQ multiplex PCR, and TCRdb's table has in-frame clones only and misses some. That table gives V, J and clone size, and the DNA gave D and trimming. The sample includes 150,000 or so clones, over 60% seen only once; the top ten take 1.6%.

The sequenced material came from PBMCs. This receptor was taken from a woman between 18 and 29 years old in good health and CMV-seronegative. The V and J genes are TRBV5-5 and TRBJ1-1; D gene unclear. CDR3 sequence (DNA): TGTGCCAGCAGCTTCTTCGGAGGACTGAACACTGAAGCTTTCTTT. Translation: CASSFFGGLNTEAFF.